This TCR beta chain was found in a study of T cell changes during pregnancy in multiple sclerosis. Trimming pared 0 bases from V and 7 bases from J, leaving 11 bases between. This CDR3 contains 14 residues. Looked up from germline, CDR1 is SGHKS and CDR2 is YYEKEE (reference sequence). The table came from immunoSEQ multiplex PCR; TCRdb's copy has only in-frame clones and leaves some out. The sample includes under 50,000 clones, over 90% of them seen just once. The chain recombines TRBV5-5 with TRBJ2-1; TRBD1 is a possible D gene (6 bases). Sequences were derived from CD8+ T cells from peripheral blood mononuclear cells, sampled in the first trimester of pregnancy. This TCR was recovered from a female donor with multiple sclerosis, enrolled in a pregnancy study. The chain's CDR3 is CASSLGTAPNEQFF. The CDR3 DNA is TGTGCCAGCAGCTTGGGGACAGCGCCTAATGAGCAGTTCTTC.